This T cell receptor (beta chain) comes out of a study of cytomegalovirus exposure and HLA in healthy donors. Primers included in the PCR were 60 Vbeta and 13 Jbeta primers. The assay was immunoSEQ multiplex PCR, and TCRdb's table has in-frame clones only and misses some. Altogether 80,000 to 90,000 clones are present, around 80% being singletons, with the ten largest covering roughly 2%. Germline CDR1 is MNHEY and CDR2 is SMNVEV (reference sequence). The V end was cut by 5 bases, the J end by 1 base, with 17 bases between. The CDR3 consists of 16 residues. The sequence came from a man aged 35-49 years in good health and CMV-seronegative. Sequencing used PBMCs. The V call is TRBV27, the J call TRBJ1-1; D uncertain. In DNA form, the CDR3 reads TGTGCCAGCAGTGAAAGGCCCCACACAGCGAACACTGAAGCTTTCTTT. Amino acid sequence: CASSERPHTANTEAFF.